This T cell receptor (beta chain) was identified in a study of T-cell memory formation after mild COVID-19. Study-wide results and caveats: A subset of responding clones appeared in pre-infection memory, suggesting cross-reactive memory joined.

About this clonotype: The antigen is not known.

Germline V gives CDR1 SGHNT, CDR2 YENEEA. V was trimmed by 6 bases and J by 2 bases, leaving 18 bases between them. CDR3 length: 16 residues. 5'RACE with constant-segment primers built TCRalpha and TCRbeta cDNA libraries with UMIs. Via MiXCR, TCRdb re-called the 5' RACE reads, giving one row per CDR3 protein. The sample lists 120,000 to 150,000 distinct CDR3 sequences; 11% to 15% were seen once. The rearrangement uses TRBV11-3 and TRBJ2-3; D is perhaps TRBD1 (6 bases). Material: PBMCs or a T cell subset sorted from them (not recorded which). The source is an adult woman who had mild COVID-19 (a few samples of this study predate the infection). Cell type and time point are not known. The CDR3 DNA follows: TGTGCCAGCAGGGGAAGGTACAGGGAGATCACAGATACGCAGTATTTT. Encoded protein: CASRGRYREITDTQYF.